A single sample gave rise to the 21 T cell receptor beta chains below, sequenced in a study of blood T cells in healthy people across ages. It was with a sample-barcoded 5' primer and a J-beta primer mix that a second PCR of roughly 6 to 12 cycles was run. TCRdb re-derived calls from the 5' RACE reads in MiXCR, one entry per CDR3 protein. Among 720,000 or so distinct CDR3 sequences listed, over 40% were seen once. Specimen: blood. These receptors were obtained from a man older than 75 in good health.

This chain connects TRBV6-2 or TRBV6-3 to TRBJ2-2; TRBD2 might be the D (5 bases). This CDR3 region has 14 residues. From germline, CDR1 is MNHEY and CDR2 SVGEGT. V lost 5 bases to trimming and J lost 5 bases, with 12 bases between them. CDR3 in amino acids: CASSELGKTGELFF. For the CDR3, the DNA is TGTGCCAGCAGTGAACTAGGGAAAACCGGGGAGCTGTTTTTT.

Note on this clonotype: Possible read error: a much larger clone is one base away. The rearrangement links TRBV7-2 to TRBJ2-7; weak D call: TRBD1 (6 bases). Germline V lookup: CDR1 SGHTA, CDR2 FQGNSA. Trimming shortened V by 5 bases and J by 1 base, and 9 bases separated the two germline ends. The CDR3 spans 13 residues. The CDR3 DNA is TGTGCCAGCAGCGCGGACAGATCCTACGAGCAGTACTTC. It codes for CASSADRSYEQYF.

The CDR3: CASSLSRASSGANVLTF. In nucleotides, the CDR3 is TGTGCCAGCAGCTTATCCCGGGCCAGCTCTGGGGCCAACGTCCTGACTTTC. The chain links TRBV11-1 to TRBJ2-6; D is unresolved. Trimming stripped 2 bases from V and 0 bases from J, with 11 bases between. Per germline, CDR1 SGHAT and CDR2 FQDESV (reference sequence). The CDR3 covers 17 residues.

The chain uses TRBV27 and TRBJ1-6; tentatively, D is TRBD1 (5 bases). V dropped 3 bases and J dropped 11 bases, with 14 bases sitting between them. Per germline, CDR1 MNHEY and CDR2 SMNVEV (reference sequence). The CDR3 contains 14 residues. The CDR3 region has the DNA TGTGCCAGCAGTTTTGGAGGGGCCGGTACACCCCTCCACTTT. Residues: CASSFGGAGTPLHF.

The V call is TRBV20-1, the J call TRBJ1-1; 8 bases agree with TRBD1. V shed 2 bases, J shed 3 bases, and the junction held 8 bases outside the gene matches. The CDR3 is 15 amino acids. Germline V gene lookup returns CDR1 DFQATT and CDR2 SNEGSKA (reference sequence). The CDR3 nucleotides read TGCAGTGCTAGAAAAGGACAGGGTGGCGACACTGAAGCTTTCTTT. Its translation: CSARKGQGGDTEAFF.

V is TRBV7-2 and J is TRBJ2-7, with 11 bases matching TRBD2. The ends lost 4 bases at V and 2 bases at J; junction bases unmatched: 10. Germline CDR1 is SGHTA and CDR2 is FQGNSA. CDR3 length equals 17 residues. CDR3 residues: CASSSEILAGVTYEQYF. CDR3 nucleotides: TGTGCCAGCAGCTCGGAGATACTAGCGGGGGTGACCTACGAGCAGTACTTC.

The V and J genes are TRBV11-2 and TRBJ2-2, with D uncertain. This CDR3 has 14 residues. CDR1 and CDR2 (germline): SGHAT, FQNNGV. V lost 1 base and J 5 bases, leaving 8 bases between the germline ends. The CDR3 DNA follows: TGTGCCAGCAGCTTAGCATCCGGGACCGGGGAGCTGTTTTTT. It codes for CASSLASGTGELFF.

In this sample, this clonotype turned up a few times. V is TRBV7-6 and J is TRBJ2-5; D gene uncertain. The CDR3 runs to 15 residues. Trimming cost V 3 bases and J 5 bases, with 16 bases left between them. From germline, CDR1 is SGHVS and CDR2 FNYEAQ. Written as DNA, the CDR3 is TGTGCCAGCAGCTTGACTCAGTTGGGGTCGGAGACCCAGTACTTC. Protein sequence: CASSLTQLGSETQYF.

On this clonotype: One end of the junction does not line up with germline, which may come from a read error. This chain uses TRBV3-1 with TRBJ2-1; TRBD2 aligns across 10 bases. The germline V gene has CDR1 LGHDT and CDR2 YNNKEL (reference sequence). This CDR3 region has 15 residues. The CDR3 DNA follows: TGTGCCAGCAGTCAAGGACTAGCGGCACACAATGAGCAGTTCTTC. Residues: CASSQGLAAHNEQFF.

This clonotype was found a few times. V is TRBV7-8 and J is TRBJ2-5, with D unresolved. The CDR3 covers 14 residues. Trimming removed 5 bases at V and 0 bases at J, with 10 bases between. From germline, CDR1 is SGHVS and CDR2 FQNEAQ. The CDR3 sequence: CASSVTENQETQYF. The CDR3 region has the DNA TGTGCCAGCAGCGTTACAGAAAACCAAGAGACCCAGTACTTC.

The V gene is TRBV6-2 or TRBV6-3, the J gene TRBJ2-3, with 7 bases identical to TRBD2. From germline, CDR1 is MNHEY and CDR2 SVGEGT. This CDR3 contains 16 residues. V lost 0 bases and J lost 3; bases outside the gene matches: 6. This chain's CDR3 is CASSYSHPGGTDTQYF. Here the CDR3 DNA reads TGTGCCAGCAGTTACTCCCACCCGGGGGGAACAGATACGCAGTATTTT.

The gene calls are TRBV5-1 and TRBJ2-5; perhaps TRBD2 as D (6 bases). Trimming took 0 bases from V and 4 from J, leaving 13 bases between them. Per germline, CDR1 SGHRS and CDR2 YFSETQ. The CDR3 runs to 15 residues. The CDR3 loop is CASSLGLASTETQYF. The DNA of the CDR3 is TGCGCCAGCAGCTTGGGGCTAGCGAGTACAGAGACCCAGTACTTC.

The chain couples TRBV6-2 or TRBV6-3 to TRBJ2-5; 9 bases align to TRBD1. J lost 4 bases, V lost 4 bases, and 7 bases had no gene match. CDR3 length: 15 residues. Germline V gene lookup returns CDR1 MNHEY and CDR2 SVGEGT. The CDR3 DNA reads TGTGCCAGCAGTTCCGGGACAGGGCGTGGAGAGACCCAGTACTTC. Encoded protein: CASSSGTGRGETQYF.

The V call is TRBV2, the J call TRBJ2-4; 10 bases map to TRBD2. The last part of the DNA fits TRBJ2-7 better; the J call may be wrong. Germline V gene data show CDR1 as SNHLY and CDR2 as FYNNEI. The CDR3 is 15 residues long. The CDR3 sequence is CASSVLAGGPYEQYF. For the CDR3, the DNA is TGTGCCAGCAGTGTATTAGCGGGGGGACCATACGAGCAGTACTTC.

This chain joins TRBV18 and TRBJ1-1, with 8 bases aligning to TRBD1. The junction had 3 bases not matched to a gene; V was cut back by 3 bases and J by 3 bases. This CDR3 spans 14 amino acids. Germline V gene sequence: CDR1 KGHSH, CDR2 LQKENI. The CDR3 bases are TGTGCCAGCTCACCTATACAGGGGGACACTGAAGCTTTCTTT. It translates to CASSPIQGDTEAFF.

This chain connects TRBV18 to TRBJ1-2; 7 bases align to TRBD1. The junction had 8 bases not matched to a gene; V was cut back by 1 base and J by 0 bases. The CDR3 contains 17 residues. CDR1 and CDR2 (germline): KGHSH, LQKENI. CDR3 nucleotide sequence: TGTGCCAGCTCACCACGGACGGGGGACAGATCTAACTATGGCTACACCTTC. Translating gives CASSPRTGDRSNYGYTF.

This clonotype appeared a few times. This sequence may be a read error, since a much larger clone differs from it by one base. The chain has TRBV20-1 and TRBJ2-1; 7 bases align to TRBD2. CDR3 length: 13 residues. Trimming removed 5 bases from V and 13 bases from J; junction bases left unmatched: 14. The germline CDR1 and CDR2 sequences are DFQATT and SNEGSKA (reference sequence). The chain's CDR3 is CSAPYGTTETQFF. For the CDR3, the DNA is TGCAGTGCTCCCTACGGGACTACAGAGACCCAGTTCTTC.

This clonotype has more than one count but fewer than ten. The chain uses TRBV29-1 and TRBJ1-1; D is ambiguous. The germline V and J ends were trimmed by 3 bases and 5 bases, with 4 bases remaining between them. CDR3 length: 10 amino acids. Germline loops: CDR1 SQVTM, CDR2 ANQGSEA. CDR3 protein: CSVDGTEAFF. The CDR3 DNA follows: TGCAGCGTTGACGGGACTGAAGCTTTCTTT.

The CDR3 reads CSAGGLAAVSSYNEQFF. In nucleotides, the CDR3 is TGCAGTGCAGGTGGACTAGCGGCCGTCAGCTCCTACAATGAGCAGTTCTTC. The gene calls are TRBV20-1 and TRBJ2-1; the match to TRBD2 covers 10 bases. This CDR3 has 17 residues. V shed 6 bases, J shed 0 bases, and the junction held 11 bases outside the gene matches. Per the germline V gene, CDR1 is DFQATT and CDR2 is SNEGSKA (reference sequence).

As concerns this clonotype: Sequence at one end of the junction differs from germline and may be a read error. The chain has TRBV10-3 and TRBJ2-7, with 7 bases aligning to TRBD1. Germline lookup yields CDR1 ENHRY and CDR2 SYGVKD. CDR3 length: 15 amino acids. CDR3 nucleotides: TGTGCCATCGGTGATTCCGGGACAGCCTCCTACGAGCAGTACTTC. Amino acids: CAIGDSGTASYEQYF.

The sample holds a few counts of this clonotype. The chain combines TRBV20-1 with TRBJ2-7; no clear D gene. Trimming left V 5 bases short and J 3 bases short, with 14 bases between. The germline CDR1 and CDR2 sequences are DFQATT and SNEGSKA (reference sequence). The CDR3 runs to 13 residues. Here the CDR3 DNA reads TGCAGTGCTGATTATGGGCAAAACTACGAGCAGTACTTC. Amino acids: CSADYGQNYEQYF.